The sequence of this T cell receptor (beta chain) was determined in a study of T cells after posttransplantation cyclophosphamide. Findings and limits, study-wide: Blood and skin or GI T cell repertoires showed limited TRB overlap. Donor CD8+ memory clones often dominated recipient blood repertoires at later times. TRB clonality was highly associated with recipient CMV seropositivity and reactivation.

Trimming took 1 base from V and 9 from J, leaving 7 bases between them. CDR1 and CDR2 from the germline V gene are SGHNT and YENEEA. The CDR3 totals 12 residues. Treatment was busulfan-fludarabine conditioning, a marrow graft, and cyclophosphamide on days +3 and +4. Comment on this clone: Its target is unknown.

TCRdb keeps only in-frame clones here, not all; method: immunoSEQ multiplex PCR. Found here are approximately 2,000 clones, 73% of them singletons; the top ten hold roughly 50%. The source material was CD8+ T cells sorted from PBMCs, sampled approximately 35 weeks after a stem cell transplant with posttransplant cyclophosphamide. The clonotype originates from a male patient in his thirties who received an allogeneic stem cell transplant from a related donor, was CMV-positive, and had no GVHD. A subset of T cells may come from the graft donor. This chain connects TRBV11-3 to TRBJ2-1; D may be TRBD1 (6 bases). This chain's CDR3 is CASSLGDIEQFF. CDR3 nucleotides: TGTGCCAGCAGCTTAGGGGACATTGAGCAGTTCTTC.